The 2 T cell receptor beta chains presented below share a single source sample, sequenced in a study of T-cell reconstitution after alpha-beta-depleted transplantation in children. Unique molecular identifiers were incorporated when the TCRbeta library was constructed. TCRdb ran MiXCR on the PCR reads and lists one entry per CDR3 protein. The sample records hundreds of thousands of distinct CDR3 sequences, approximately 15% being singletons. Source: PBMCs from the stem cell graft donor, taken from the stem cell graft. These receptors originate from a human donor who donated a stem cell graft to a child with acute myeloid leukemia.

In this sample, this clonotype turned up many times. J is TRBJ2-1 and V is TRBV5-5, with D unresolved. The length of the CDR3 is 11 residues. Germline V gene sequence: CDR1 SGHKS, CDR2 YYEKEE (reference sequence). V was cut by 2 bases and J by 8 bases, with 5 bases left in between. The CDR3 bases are TGTGCCAGCAGCTTTGAACATGAGCAGTTCTTC. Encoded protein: CASSFEHEQFF.

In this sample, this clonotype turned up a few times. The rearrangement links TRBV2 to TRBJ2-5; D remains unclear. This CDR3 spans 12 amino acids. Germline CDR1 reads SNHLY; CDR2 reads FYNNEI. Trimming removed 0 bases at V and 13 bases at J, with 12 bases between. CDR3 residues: CASSEARRSPYF. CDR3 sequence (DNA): TGTGCCAGCAGTGAAGCGCGGCGATCACCGTACTTC. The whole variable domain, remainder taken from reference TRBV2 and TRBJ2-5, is EPEVTQTPSHQVTQMGQEVILRCVPISNHLYFYWYRQILGQKVEFLVSFYNNEISEKSEIFDDQFSVERPDGSNFTLKIRSTKLEDSAMYFCASSEARRSPYFGPGTRLLVL.